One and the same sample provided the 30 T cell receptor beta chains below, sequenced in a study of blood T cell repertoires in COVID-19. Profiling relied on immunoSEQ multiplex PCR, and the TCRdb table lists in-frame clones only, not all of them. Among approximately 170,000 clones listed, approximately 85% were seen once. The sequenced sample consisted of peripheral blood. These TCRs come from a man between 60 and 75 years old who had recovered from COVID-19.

The CDR3 loop is CASSQDWRTSISDTQYF. The CDR3 DNA follows: TGTGCCAGCAGCCAAGATTGGCGGACTAGTATATCGGATACGCAGTATTTT. V and J are TRBV4-2 and TRBJ2-3, with 7 bases matching TRBD2. CDR1 and CDR2 (germline): LGHNA, YNFKEQ. V shed 0 bases, J shed 6 bases, and the junction held 12 bases outside the gene matches. The CDR3 totals 17 residues.

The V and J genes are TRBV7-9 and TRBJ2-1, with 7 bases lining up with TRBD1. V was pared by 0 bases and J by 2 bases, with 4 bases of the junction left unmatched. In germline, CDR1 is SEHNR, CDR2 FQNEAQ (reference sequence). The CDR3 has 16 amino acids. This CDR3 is CASSLAFRGTYNEQFF. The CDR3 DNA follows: TGTGCCAGCAGCTTAGCGTTCAGGGGGACCTACAATGAGCAGTTCTTC.

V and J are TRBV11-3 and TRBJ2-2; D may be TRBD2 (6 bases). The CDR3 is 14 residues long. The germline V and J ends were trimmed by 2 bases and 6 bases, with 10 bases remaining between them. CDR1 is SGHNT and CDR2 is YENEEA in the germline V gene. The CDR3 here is CASSLTTGAGELFF. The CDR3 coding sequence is TGTGCCAGCAGCTTAACAACGGGGGCCGGGGAGCTGTTTTTT.

CDR3 in DNA: TGTGCCAGCAGCCAAGCCCCGGGACTAGCGGGGGGGCACGACGAGCAGTACTTC. Translating gives CASSQAPGLAGGHDEQYF. The gene calls are TRBV14 and TRBJ2-7, with TRBD2 matching over 16 bases. Germline V gives CDR1 SGHDN, CDR2 FVKESK. After removal of 1 base from V and 5 bases from J, the junction contained 8 bases not matched to a gene. The CDR3 extends over 18 amino acids.

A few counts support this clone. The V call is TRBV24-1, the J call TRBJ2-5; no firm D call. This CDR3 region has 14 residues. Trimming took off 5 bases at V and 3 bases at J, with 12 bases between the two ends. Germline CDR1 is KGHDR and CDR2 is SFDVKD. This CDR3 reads CATSGSDLKETQYF. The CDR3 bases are TGTGCCACCAGTGGGTCAGATCTTAAAGAGACCCAGTACTTC.

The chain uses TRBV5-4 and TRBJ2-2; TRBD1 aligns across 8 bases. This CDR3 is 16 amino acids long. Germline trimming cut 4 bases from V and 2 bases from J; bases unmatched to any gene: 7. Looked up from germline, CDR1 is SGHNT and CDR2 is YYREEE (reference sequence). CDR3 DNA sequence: TGTGCCAGCAGCCTCGGACAGGGACAAAACACCGGGGAGCTGTTTTTT. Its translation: CASSLGQGQNTGELFF. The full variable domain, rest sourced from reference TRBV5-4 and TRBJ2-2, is ETGVTQSPTHLIKTRGQQVTLRCSSQSGHNTVSWYQQALGQGPQFIFQYYREEENGRGNFPPRFSGLQFPNYSSELNVNALELDDSALYLCASSLGQGQNTGELFFGEGSRLTVL.

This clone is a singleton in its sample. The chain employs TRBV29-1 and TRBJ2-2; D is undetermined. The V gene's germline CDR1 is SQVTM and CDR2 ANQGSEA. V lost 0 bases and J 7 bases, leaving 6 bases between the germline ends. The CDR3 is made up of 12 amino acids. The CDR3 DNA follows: TGCAGCGTTGAAGAGGCTCTCGGGGAGCTGTTTTTT. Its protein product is CSVEEALGELFF.

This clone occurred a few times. The CDR3 coding sequence is TGTGCCAGCAGAGAGCGTAATAATGAAAAACTGTTTTTT. Translation gives CASRERNNEKLFF. The chain joins TRBV27 to TRBJ1-4; D remains ambiguous. The germline CDR1 and CDR2 sequences are MNHEY and SMNVEV (reference sequence). Trimming removed 6 bases at V and 4 bases at J, with 9 bases between. This CDR3 contains 13 residues.

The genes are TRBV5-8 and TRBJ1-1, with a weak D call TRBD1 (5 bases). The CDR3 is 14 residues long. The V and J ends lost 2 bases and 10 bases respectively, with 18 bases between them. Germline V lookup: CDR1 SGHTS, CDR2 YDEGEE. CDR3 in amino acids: CASSLEPGRGGAFF. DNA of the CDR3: TGTGCCAGCAGCTTAGAACCGGGGCGGGGAGGAGCTTTCTTT.

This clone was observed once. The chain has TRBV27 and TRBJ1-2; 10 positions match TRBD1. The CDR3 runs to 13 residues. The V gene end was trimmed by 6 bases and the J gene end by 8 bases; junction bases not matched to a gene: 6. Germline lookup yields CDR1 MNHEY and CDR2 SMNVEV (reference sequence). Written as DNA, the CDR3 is TGTGCCAGCAGGACAGGGGGCTCTGACGGCTACACCTTC. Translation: CASRTGGSDGYTF.

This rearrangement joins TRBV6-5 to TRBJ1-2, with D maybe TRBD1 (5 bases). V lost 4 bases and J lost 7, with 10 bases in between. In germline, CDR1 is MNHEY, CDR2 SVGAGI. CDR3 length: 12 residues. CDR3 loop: CASSWAGSGYTF. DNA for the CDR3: TGTGCCAGCAGTTGGGCAGGGTCTGGCTACACCTTC.

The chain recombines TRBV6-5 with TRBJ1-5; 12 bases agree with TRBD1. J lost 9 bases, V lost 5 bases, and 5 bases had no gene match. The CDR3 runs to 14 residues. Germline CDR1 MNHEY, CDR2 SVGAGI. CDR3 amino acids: CASSPGTGGSPQHF. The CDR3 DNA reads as TGTGCCAGCAGTCCCGGGACAGGGGGCTCGCCCCAGCATTTT.

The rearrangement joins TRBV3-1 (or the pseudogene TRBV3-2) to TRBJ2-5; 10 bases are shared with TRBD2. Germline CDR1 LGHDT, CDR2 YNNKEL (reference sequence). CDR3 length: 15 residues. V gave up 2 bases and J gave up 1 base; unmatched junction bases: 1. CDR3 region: CASSQTSGVQETQYF. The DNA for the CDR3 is TGTGCCAGCAGCCAAACTAGCGGGGTCCAAGAGACCCAGTACTTC.

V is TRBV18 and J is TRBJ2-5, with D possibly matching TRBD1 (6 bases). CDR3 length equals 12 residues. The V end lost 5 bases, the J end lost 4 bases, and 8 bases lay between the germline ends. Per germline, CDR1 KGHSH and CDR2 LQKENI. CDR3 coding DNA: TGTGCCAGCTCAGCGGACAGAGAGACCCAGTACTTC. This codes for CASSADRETQYF.

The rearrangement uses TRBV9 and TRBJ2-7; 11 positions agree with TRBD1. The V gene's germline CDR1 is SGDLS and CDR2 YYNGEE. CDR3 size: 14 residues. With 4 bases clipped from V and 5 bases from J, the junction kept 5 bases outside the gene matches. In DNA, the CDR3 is TGTGCCAGCAGCTACCGGGACAGGGGGGACGAGCAGTACTTC. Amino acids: CASSYRDRGDEQYF.

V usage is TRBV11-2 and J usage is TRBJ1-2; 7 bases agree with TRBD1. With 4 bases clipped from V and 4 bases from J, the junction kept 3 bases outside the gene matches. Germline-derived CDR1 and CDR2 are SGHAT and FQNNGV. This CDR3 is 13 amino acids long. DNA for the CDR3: TGTGCCAGCAGCTGGGGACAGCGCTATGGCTACACCTTC. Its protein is CASSWGQRYGYTF.

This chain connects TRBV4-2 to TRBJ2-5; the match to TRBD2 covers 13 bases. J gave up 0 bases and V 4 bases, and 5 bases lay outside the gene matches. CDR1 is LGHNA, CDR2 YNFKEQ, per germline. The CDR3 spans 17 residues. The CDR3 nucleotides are TGTGCCAGCAGCCTCCCGGGGACTAGCGGGGACCAAGAGACCCAGTACTTC. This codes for CASSLPGTSGDQETQYF.

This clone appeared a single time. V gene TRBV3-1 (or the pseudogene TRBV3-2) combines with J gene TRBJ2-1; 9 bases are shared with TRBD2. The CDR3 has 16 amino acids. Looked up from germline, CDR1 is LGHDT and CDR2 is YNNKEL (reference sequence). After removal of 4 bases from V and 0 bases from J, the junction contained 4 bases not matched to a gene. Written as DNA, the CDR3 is TGTGCCAGCAGCCGCGGGGGGGGATCCTCCTACAATGAGCAGTTCTTC. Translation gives CASSRGGGSSYNEQFF.

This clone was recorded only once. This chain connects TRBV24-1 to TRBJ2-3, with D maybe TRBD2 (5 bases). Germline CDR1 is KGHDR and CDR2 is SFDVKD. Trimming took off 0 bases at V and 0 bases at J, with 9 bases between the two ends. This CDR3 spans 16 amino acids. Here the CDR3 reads CATSDLEGASTDTQYF. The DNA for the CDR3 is TGTGCCACCAGTGATTTGGAGGGAGCTAGCACAGATACGCAGTATTTT.

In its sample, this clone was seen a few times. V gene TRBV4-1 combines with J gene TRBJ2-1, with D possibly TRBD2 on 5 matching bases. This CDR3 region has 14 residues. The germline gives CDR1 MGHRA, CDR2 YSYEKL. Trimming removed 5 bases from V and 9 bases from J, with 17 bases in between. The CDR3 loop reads CASSELRGTSEQFF. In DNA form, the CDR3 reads TGCGCCAGCAGCGAGCTCCGGGGAACGAGTGAGCAGTTCTTC.

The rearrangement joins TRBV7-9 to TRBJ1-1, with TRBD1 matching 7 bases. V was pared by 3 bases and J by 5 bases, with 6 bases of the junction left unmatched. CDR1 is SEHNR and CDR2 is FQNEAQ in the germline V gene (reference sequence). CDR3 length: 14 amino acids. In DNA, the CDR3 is TGTGCCAGCAGCTTCACAGGGGTATATACTGAAGCTTTCTTT. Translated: CASSFTGVYTEAFF.

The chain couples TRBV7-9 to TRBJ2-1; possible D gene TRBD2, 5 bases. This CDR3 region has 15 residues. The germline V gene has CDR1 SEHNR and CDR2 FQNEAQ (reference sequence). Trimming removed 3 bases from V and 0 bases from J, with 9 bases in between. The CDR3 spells CASSLGDGSYNEQFF. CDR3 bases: TGTGCCAGCAGCTTGGGAGACGGCTCCTACAATGAGCAGTTCTTC.

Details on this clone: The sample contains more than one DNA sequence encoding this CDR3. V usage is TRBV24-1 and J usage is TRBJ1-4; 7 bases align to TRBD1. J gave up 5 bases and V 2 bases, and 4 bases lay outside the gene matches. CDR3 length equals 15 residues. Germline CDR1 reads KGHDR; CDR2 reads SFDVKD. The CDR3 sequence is CATSDSGTVNEKLFF. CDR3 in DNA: TGTGCCACCAGTGATTCCGGGACAGTAAATGAAAAACTGTTTTTT.

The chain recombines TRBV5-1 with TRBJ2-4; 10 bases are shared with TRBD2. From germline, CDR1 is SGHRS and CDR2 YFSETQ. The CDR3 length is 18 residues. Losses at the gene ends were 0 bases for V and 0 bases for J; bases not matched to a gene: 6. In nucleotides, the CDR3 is TGCGCCAGCAGCTTGGCTAGCGGGGGCTCTACAGCCAAAAACATTCAGTACTTC. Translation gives CASSLASGGSTAKNIQYF.

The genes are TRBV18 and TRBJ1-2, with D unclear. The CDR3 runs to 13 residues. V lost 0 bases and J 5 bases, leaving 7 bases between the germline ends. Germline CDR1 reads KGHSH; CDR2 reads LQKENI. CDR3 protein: CASSPPSDYGYTF. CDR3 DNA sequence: TGTGCCAGCTCACCACCGAGCGATTATGGCTACACCTTC. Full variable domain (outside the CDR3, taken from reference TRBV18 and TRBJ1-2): NAGVMQNPRHLVRRRGQEARLRCSPMKGHSHVYWYRQLPEEGLKFMVYLQKENIIDESGMPKERFSAEFPKEGPSILRIQQVVRGDSAAYFCASSPPSDYGYTFGSGTRLTVV.

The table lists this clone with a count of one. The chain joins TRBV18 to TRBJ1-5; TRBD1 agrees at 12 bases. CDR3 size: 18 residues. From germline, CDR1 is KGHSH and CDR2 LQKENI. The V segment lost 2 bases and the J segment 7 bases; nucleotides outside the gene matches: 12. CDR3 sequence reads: CASSPGSGQGARGQPQHF. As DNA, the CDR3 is TGTGCCAGCTCACCAGGGTCGGGACAGGGGGCGAGAGGGCAGCCCCAGCATTTT.

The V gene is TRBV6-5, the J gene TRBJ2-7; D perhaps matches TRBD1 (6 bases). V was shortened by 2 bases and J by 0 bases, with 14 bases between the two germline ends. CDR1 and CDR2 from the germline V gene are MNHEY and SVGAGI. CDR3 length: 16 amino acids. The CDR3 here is CASSYTPGVSSYEQYF. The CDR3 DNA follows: TGTGCCAGCAGTTACACCCCAGGGGTAAGCTCCTACGAGCAGTACTTC.

The CDR3 region is CASSSLAGGSTDTQYF. CDR3 in DNA: TGTGCCAGCAGCTCTCTAGCGGGGGGAAGCACAGATACGCAGTATTTT. V usage is TRBV7-3 and J usage is TRBJ2-3, with 11 bases matching TRBD2. The CDR3 has 16 amino acids. In germline, CDR1 is SGHTA, CDR2 FQGTGA. V lost 4 bases and J lost 0; bases outside the gene matches: 3.

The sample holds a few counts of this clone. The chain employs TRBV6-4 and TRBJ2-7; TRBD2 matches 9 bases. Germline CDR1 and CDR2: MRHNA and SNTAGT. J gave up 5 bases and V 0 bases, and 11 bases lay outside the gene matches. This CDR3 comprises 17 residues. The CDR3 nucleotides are TGTGCCAGCAGTGACTCGAGGATAGCGGGGGAGTTTAACGAGCAGTACTTC. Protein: CASSDSRIAGEFNEQYF.

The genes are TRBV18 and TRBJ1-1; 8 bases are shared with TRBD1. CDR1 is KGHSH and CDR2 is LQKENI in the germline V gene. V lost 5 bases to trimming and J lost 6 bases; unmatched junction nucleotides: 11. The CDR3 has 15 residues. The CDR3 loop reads CASSSGQGGVSEAFF. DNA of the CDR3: TGTGCCAGCTCAAGTGGACAGGGAGGAGTGTCTGAAGCTTTCTTT. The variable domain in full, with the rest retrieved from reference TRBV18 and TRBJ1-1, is NAGVMQNPRHLVRRRGQEARLRCSPMKGHSHVYWYRQLPEEGLKFMVYLQKENIIDESGMPKERFSAEFPKEGPSILRIQQVVRGDSAAYFCASSSGQGGVSEAFFGQGTRLTVV.